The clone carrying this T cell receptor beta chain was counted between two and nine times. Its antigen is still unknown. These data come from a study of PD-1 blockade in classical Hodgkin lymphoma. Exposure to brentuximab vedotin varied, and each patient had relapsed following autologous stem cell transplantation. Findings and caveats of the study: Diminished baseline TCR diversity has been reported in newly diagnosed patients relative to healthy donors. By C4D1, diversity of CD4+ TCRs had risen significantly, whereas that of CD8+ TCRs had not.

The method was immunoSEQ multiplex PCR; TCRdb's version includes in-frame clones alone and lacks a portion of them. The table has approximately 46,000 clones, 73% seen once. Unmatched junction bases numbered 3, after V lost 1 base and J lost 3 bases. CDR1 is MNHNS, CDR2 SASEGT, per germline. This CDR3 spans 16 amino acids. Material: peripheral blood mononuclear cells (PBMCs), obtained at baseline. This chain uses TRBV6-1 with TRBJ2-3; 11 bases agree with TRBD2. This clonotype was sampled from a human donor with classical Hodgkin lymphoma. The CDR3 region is CASSEGLAGRTDTQYF. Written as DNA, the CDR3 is TGTGCCAGCAGTGAAGGACTAGCGGGAAGAACAGATACGCAGTATTTT.